This is a list of T cell receptor beta chains from one sample in a study of persistence of HIV-infected CD4 T cells. Clones were read by immunoSEQ multiplex PCR, and TCRdb kept only the in-frame ones, dropping some. Of about 45,000 clones listed, approximately 90% were seen once; the top ten hold around 3.2%. For these TCRs, the target antigens are not known. Specimen: CD4+ T cells sorted from PBMCs after roughly 20-hour stimulation, collected from a patient who received antiretroviral therapy. All receptors derive from an adult woman with HIV who was CMV-seropositive. The CDR3 runs from the conserved cysteine through the conserved F or W. D genes are given only for firm matches. Clone size, where shown, is once, few, many, or a class for clones that have expanded.

cdr3_nt cdr3_aa j_call d_call clone_size v_call
TGTGCCAGCAGCCGTACCGGGACTGCGGCATACACCTTC CASSRTGTAAYTF TRBJ1-2 . . TRBV5-6
TGTGCCAGTAGTATATTTCCGGGAGTGGGGAATTCACCCCTCCACTTT CASSIFPGVGNSPLHF TRBJ1-6 . . TRBV19
TGTGCCAGCAGGAGGGGGGCTGGTGAAAAACTGTTTTTT CASRRGAGEKLFF TRBJ1-4 . . TRBV12-3/TRBV12-4
TGTGCCAGCAGTTTGGGCAGCGGGCTCTCCTACGAGCAGTACTTC CASSLGSGLSYEQYF TRBJ2-7 . . TRBV28
TGCGCCAGCAGTCCGGGACACCTGTTTTTGAACTACGAGCAGTACTTC CASSPGHLFLNYEQYF TRBJ2-7 . once TRBV23-1
TGTGCCAGCAGCTCGCTAGGAGTACCGAACACCGGGGAGCTGTTTTTT CASSSLGVPNTGELFF TRBJ2-2 . . TRBV7-3
TGTGCCAGCAGCTCGGCCGGGACTAGCGATTACAATGAGCAGTTCTTC CASSSAGTSDYNEQFF TRBJ2-1 TRBD2 . TRBV5-6
TGTGCCAGCAGCTTAGGGCTAAATCGGCAGTATTTT CASSLGLNRQYF TRBJ2-3 . once TRBV11-3
TGTGCCAGTAGTATAGTTCGGGGGATCTCGAACACCGGGGAGCTGTTTTTT CASSIVRGISNTGELFF TRBJ2-2 . . TRBV19
TGTGCCAGCAGCTTCGTTGGGGTTGTTAGCTACACCTTC CASSFVGVVSYTF TRBJ1-2 . . TRBV7-2
TGTGCCAGCAGCGCCCGACAGCCCGAATATAATTCACCCCTCCACTTT CASSARQPEYNSPLHF TRBJ1-6 . . TRBV7-8
TGCGCCAGCAGCCAAGACAGGGATGGCGAGCAGTACTTC CASSQDRDGEQYF TRBJ2-7 . . TRBV4-3
TGTGCCAGCTCCCCCGGCTCTGGACATACTAGCACAGATACGCAGTATTTT CASSPGSGHTSTDTQYF TRBJ2-3 . . TRBV18
TGTGCCAGCAGCGAGGGCCCGAGGTTGGCTTTCTTT CASSEGPRLAFF TRBJ1-1 . . TRBV7-9
TGTGCCAGTAGTCCCGGGACAGGGGGAAACACAGATACGCAGTATTTT CASSPGTGGNTDTQYF TRBJ2-3 TRBD1 . TRBV19
TGTGCCACCCGACGGAGTTATGGCTACACCTTC CATRRSYGYTF TRBJ1-2 . few TRBV12-3/TRBV12-4
TGTGCCACCAGTGACCGGAGATATCAGCCCCAGCATTTT CATSDRRYQPQHF TRBJ1-5 . once TRBV24-1
TGTGCCATCAGTGAACCCGACTATGGCTACACCTTC CAISEPDYGYTF TRBJ1-2 . few TRBV10-3
TGTGCCAGCAGTCGGACTAGCGGTTACTCCTACAATGAGCAGTTCTTC CASSRTSGYSYNEQFF TRBJ2-1 TRBD2 . TRBV6-2/TRBV6-3
TGTGCCACCAGCCCGGACAGGGAAGAGACCCAGTACTTC CATSPDREETQYF TRBJ2-5 TRBD1 . TRBV15
TGTGCCAGCAGTTTGCGGCAGACCCATGGCTACACCTTC CASSLRQTHGYTF TRBJ1-2 . once TRBV28
TGCGCCAGCAGTGAGGATACAGGGGAATGGGAGACCCAGTACTTC CASSEDTGEWETQYF TRBJ2-5 TRBD1 few TRBV10-1
TGTGCCAGCTCACAAGATGTGGAGGGGTTCTATGGCTACACCTTC CASSQDVEGFYGYTF TRBJ1-2 . once TRBV18
TGCGCCAGCAGCCAAGATCCTTTTCGACAGGGCTACGAGCAGTACTTC CASSQDPFRQGYEQYF TRBJ2-7 TRBD1 . TRBV4-3
TGTGCCAGCAGTGTCGAGAATTTATCGCAGGGGAATGAGCAGTTCTTC CASSVENLSQGNEQFF TRBJ2-1 . . TRBV2
TGCGCCAGCAGCACGGGGGAGAACACCGGGGAGCTGTTTTTT CASSTGENTGELFF TRBJ2-2 . . TRBV5-1
TGTGCCAGTAGTACGGGGGACAGGCGGGGGGGTAAGGCCCAGCATTTT CASSTGDRRGGKAQHF TRBJ1-5 TRBD1 . TRBV19
TGCGCCAGCAGAAGGGTGCAGATGAACACTGAAGCTTTCTTT CASRRVQMNTEAFF TRBJ1-1 . . TRBV5-1
TGCAGCCTATCCGAACAGGGCCGCACTGAAGCTTTCTTT CSLSEQGRTEAFF TRBJ1-1 . . TRBV29-1
TGTGCCTGGAGCCGTGGCGGGGGATCAGATACGCAGTATTTT CAWSRGGGSDTQYF TRBJ2-3 TRBD2 . TRBV30
TGTGCCAGCAGCTTAAGAAGGGACGGACATGAGCAGTTCTTC CASSLRRDGHEQFF TRBJ2-1 . . TRBV7-8